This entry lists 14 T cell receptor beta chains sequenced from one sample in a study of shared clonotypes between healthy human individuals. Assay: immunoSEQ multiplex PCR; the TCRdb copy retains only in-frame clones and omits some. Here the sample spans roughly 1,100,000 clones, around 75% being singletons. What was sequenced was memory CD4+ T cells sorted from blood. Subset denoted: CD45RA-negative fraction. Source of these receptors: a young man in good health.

CDR3 sequence reads: CASSYPQGALDQPQHF. The CDR3 DNA follows: TGTGCCAGCAGTTACCCACAGGGGGCTTTGGATCAGCCCCAGCATTTT. This chain uses TRBV6-6 with TRBJ1-5, with 9 bases fitting TRBD1. From germline, CDR1 is MNHNY and CDR2 SVGAGI (reference sequence). CDR3 size: 16 residues. The trim removed 2 bases at V and 5 bases at J, leaving 7 bases unmatched.

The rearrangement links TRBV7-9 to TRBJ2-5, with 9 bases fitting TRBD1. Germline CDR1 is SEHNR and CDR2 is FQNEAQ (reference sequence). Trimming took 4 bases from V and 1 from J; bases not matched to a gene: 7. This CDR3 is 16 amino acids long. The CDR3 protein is CASSSRQGVVQETQYF. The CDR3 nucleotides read TGTGCCAGCAGCTCACGACAGGGGGTGGTCCAAGAGACCCAGTACTTC.

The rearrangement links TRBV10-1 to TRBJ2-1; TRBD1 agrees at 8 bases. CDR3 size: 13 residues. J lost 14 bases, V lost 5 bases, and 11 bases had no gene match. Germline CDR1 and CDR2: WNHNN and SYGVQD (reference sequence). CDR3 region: CASSSSRQGMEFF. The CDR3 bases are TGCGCCAGCAGTTCCTCTCGACAGGGGATGGAGTTCTTC.

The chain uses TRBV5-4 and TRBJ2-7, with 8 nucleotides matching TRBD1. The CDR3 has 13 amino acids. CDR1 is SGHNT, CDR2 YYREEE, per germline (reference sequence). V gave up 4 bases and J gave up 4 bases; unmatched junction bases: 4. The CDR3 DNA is TGTGCCAGCAGCCCGAGACAGGGGTACGAGCAGTACTTC. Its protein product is CASSPRQGYEQYF.

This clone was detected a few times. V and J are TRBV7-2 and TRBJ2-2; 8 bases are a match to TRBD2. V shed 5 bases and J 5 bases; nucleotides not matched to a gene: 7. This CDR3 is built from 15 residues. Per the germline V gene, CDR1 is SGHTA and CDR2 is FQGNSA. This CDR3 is CASSRSGMETGELFF. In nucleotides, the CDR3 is TGTGCCAGCAGCCGTAGCGGGATGGAGACCGGGGAGCTGTTTTTT.

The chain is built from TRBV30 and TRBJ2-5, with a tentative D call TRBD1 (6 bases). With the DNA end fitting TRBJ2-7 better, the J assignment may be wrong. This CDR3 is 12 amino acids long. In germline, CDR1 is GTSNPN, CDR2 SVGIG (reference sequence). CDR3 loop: CAWGEQGYEQYF. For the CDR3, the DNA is TGTGCCTGGGGGGAACAGGGCTACGAGCAGTACTTC.

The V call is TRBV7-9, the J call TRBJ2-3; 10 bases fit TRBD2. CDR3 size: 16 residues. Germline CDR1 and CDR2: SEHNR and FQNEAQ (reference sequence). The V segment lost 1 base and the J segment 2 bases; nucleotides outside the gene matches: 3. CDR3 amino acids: CASSLVLAGDTDTQYF. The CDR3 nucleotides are TGTGCCAGCAGCTTAGTTCTAGCGGGGGACACAGATACGCAGTATTTT.

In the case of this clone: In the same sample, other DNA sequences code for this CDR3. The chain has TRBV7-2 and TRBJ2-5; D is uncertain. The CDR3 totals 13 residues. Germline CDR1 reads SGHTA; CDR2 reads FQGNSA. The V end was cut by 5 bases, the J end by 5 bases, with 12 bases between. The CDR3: CASSLHGFETQYF. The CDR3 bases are TGTGCCAGCAGCCTTCATGGTTTCGAGACCCAGTACTTC.

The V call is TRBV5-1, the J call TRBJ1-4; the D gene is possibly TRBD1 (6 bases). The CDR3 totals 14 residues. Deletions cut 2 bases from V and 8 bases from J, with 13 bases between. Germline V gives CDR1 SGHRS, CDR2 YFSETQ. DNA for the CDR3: TGCGCCAGCAGCTTATCAGGGCAGGGGGAAAAACTGTTTTTT. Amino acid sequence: CASSLSGQGEKLFF.

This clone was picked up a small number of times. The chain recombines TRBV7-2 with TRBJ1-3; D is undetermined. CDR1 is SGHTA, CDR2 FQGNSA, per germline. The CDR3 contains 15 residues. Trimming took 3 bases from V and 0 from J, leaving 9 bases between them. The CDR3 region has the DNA TGTGCCAGCAGCTTGACTCCTACCTCTGGAAACACCATATATTTT. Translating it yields CASSLTPTSGNTIYF.

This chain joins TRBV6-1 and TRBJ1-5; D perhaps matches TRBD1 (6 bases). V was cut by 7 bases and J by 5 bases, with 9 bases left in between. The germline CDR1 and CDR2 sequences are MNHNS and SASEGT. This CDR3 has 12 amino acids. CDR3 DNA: TGTGCCAGCAACAGGGAAGATCAGCCCCAGCATTTT. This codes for CASNREDQPQHF.

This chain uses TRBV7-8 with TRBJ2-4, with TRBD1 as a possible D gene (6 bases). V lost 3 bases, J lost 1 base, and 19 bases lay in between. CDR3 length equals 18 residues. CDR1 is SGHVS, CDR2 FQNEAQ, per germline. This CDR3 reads CASSLEFQGSNAKNIQYF. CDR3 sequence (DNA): TGTGCCAGCAGCTTGGAGTTCCAGGGGTCGAATGCCAAAAACATTCAGTACTTC.

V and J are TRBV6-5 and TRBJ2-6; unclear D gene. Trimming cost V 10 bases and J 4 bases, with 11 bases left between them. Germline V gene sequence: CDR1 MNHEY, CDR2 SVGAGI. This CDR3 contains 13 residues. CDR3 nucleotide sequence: TGTGCCACCCCCGCGTGGGGGGCCAACGTCCTGACTTTC. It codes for CATPAWGANVLTF.

This chain's CDR3 is CASSYRGLFYNEQFF. Written as DNA, the CDR3 is TGTGCCAGCAGCTATAGGGGCCTCTTCTACAATGAGCAGTTCTTC. The genes are TRBV5-6 and TRBJ2-1, with D perhaps TRBD1 (5 bases). Deletions cut 3 bases from V and 3 bases from J, with 13 bases between. CDR1 SGHDT and CDR2 YYEEEE come from the germline V gene. The CDR3 consists of 15 residues.